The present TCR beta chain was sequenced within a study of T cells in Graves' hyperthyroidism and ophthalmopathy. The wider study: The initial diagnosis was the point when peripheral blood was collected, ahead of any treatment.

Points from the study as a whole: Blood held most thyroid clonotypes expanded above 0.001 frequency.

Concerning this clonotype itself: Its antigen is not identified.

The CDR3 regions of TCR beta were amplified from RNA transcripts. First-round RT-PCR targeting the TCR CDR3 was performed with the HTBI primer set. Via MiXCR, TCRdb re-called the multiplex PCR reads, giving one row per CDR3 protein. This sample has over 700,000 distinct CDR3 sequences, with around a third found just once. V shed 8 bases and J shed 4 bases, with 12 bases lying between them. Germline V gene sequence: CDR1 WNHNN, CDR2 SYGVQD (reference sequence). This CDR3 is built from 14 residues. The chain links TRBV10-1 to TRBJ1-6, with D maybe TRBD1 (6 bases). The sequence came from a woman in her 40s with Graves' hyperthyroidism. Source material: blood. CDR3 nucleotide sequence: TGCGCCAGCCTGAGGACAGATTATAATTCACCCCTCCACTTT. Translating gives CASLRTDYNSPLHF.